This is a list of T cell receptor beta chains from one sample in a study of cytomegalovirus exposure and HLA in healthy donors. Produced via immunoSEQ multiplex PCR; TCRdb's table is partial and in-frame only. The sample has over 90,000 clones; 70% to 75% are singletons. Source material: PBMCs. These receptors were taken from a man aged 40-49 years in good health and CMV-seronegative. Both conserved end residues are part of each CDR3. The D gene is left open where the match is weak. Clone size appears in some rows only: once, few, many, or a class for an expanded clone.

D	V	size	J	CDR3	DNA
.	TRBV4-1	.	TRBJ2-3	CASSRQNTDTQYF	TGCGCCAGCAGCCGCCAGAACACAGATACGCAGTATTTT
TRBD1	TRBV5-1	.	TRBJ1-5	CASSDGTGGGGNQPQHF	TGCGCCAGCAGCGACGGGACAGGGGGTGGGGGCAATCAGCCCCAGCATTTT
.	TRBV7-9	.	TRBJ2-3	CASSLGAYPSTDTQYF	TGTGCCAGCAGCTTAGGGGCCTACCCAAGCACAGATACGCAGTATTTT
.	TRBV6-5	.	TRBJ1-4	CASSYRPGGNEKLFF	TGTGCCAGCAGCTATCGGCCGGGTGGGAATGAAAAACTGTTTTTT
TRBD1	TRBV27	.	TRBJ1-5	CASRRGTGDYSNQPQHF	TGTGCCAGCAGGAGGGGGACAGGGGATTATAGCAATCAGCCCCAGCATTTT
TRBD1	TRBV5-1	.	TRBJ1-1	CASSLEGDRGGMNTEAFF	TGCGCCAGCAGCTTGGAGGGGGACAGGGGAGGCATGAACACTGAAGCTTTCTTT
.	TRBV5-4	.	TRBJ2-6	CASSLASSGANVLTF	TGTGCCAGCAGCTTGGCTAGCTCTGGGGCCAACGTCCTGACTTTC
.	TRBV29-1	few	TRBJ2-5	CSVLSAGAMETQYF	TGCAGCGTGCTATCGGCAGGGGCCATGGAGACCCAGTACTTC
TRBD2	TRBV25-1	.	TRBJ2-3	CATKGSGGTDTQYF	TGTGCCACCAAGGGTAGCGGGGGCACAGATACGCAGTATTTT
TRBD1	TRBV6-1	.	TRBJ1-5	CASQDRRNQPQHF	TGTGCCAGCCAGGACAGGCGGAATCAGCCCCAGCATTTT
.	TRBV11-2	once	TRBJ2-7	CASSFGGISYEQYF	TGTGCCAGCAGCTTTGGGGGGATCTCCTACGAGCAGTACTTC
.	TRBV5-1	.	TRBJ2-1	CASSTGGWSYNEQFF	TGCGCCAGCAGCACAGGAGGGTGGTCCTACAATGAGCAGTTCTTC
TRBD2	TRBV9	.	TRBJ2-1	CASTLTASGGGQFF	TGTGCCAGCACCTTGACCGCTAGCGGGGGAGGGCAGTTCTTC
TRBD1	TRBV5-1	.	TRBJ1-2	CASSLQQGNYGYTF	TGCGCCAGCAGCCTTCAACAGGGGAACTATGGCTACACCTTC
TRBD2	TRBV2	.	TRBJ2-7	CASSEAGGDYEQYF	TGTGCCAGCAGTGAAGCTGGGGGGGACTACGAGCAGTACTTC
.	TRBV6-1	.	TRBJ2-3	CASSEVRGDTQYF	TGTGCCAGCAGTGAAGTACGAGGAGATACGCAGTATTTT
TRBD1	TRBV27	once	TRBJ2-3	CASSLSPGTGRPDTQYF	TGTGCCAGCAGTTTATCCCCCGGGACAGGGCGGCCAGATACGCAGTATTTT
.	TRBV5-6	.	TRBJ2-7	CASSPGSQGSRALLEQYF	TGTGCCAGCAGCCCCGGATCACAAGGTTCCAGGGCCCTTCTTGAGCAGTACTTC
TRBD1	TRBV4-1	.	TRBJ1-1	CASSQVKGAANTEAFF	TGCGCCAGCAGCCAAGTAAAGGGGGCGGCTAACACTGAAGCTTTCTTT
.	TRBV18	.	TRBJ2-7	CASSPSLQDEQYF	TGTGCCAGCTCACCAAGCCTCCAGGACGAGCAGTACTTC
.	TRBV6-5	once	TRBJ2-7	CASSYSSGSYEQYF	TGTGCCAGCAGTTACTCTTCAGGCTCCTACGAGCAGTACTTC
.	TRBV7-8	.	TRBJ1-4	CASSLGSLMNEKLFF	TGTGCCAGCAGCTTAGGTTCACTGATGAATGAAAAACTGTTTTTT
.	TRBV2	once	TRBJ2-5	CASRGDQETQYF	TGTGCCAGCAGAGGGGATCAAGAGACCCAGTACTTC
.	TRBV7-2	once	TRBJ1-1	CASSRGKNTEAFF	TGTGCCAGCAGCCGGGGGAAGAACACTGAAGCTTTCTTT
.	TRBV4-3	.	TRBJ1-5	CASSQDAVYSNQPQHF	TGCGCCAGCAGCCAAGATGCAGTTTATAGCAATCAGCCCCAGCATTTT
TRBD2	TRBV7-9	.	TRBJ2-1	CASSPLRSGAVQNQFF	TGTGCCAGCAGCCCGCTTCGGAGCGGGGCCGTCCAGAATCAGTTCTTC
TRBD1	TRBV7-9	few	TRBJ1-4	CASSPGGTNEKLFF	TGTGCCAGCAGCCCAGGGGGCACTAATGAAAAACTGTTTTTT
TRBD2	TRBV5-4	.	TRBJ2-1	CASRSGRGYEFF	TGTGCCAGCAGGTCTGGGAGGGGTTACGAGTTCTTC
.	TRBV7-9	.	TRBJ1-2	CASRTGRYPNYGYTF	TGTGCCAGCAGAACAGGGAGATATCCTAACTATGGCTACACCTTC
.	TRBV7-2	.	TRBJ2-1	CASSSGLQEQFF	TGTGCCAGCAGCTCGGGACTTCAAGAGCAGTTCTTC
.	TRBV19	.	TRBJ1-5	CASSPRGVEPQHF	TGTGCCAGTAGCCCTCGGGGGGTAGAGCCCCAGCATTTT